Listed here are 30 T cell receptor beta chains from one sample, sequenced in a study of CD8 T cells in Susac syndrome. An amount of RNA that ranged from about 0.45 to 1 ug was reverse transcribed with random hexamers. TCRdb reprocessed the immunoSEQ multiplex PCR reads via MiXCR and lists one record per CDR3 protein. The sample includes 330,000 or so distinct CDR3 sequences, around nine tenths seen only once; the top ten take roughly 0.2%. The sample comprised CD8+ T cells from PBMCs. Receptors were obtained from a human donor with multiple sclerosis.

The chain recombines TRBV30 with TRBJ2-1; TRBD2 agrees at 7 bases. This CDR3 comprises 12 residues. Germline CDR1 is GTSNPN and CDR2 is SVGIG (reference sequence). V gave up 0 bases and J gave up 9 bases; unmatched junction bases: 2. CDR3 DNA sequence: TGTGCCTGGAGTGTACTAGCGCTTGAGCAGTTCTTC. It codes for CAWSVLALEQFF. Looking up the rest from reference TRBV30 and TRBJ2-1 gives the full variable domain: SQTIHQWPATLVQPVGSPLSLECTVEGTSNPNLYWYRQAAGRGLQLLFYSVGIGQISSEVPQNLSASRPQDRQFILSSKKLLLSDSGFYLCAWSVLALEQFFGPGTRLTVL.

The chain joins TRBV9 to TRBJ2-7; D ambiguous. The CDR3 loop spans 13 amino acids. Germline V gene lookup returns CDR1 SGDLS and CDR2 YYNGEE. Trimming removed 4 bases from V and 6 bases from J, with 14 bases in between. The CDR3 DNA reads as TGTGCCAGCAGCCCCGCTCGGAGAGCCGAGCAGTACTTC. Residues: CASSPARRAEQYF.

The rearrangement joins TRBV28 to TRBJ2-5, with TRBD2 identical over 10 bases. CDR3 length equals 14 residues. J was trimmed by 4 bases and V by 6 bases; bases with no gene match: 5. Germline assignment: CDR1 MDHEN and CDR2 SYDVKM. CDR3 sequence: CASSDPSGGETQYF. In nucleotides, the CDR3 is TGTGCCAGCAGCGACCCTAGCGGGGGAGAGACCCAGTACTTC.

The V and J genes are TRBV19 and TRBJ2-1; D remains ambiguous. Germline V gives CDR1 LNHDA, CDR2 SQIVND (reference sequence). V gave up 3 bases and J gave up 6 bases, with 6 bases separating them. The CDR3 covers 12 residues. CDR3 DNA sequence: TGTGCCAGTAGTATCGGAATCAATGAGCAGTTCTTC. As protein: CASSIGINEQFF.

The chain has TRBV18 and TRBJ2-7; 13 positions agree with TRBD2. The CDR3 is 16 amino acids. J was trimmed by 3 bases and V by 3 bases; bases with no gene match: 5. Germline lookup yields CDR1 KGHSH and CDR2 LQKENI. CDR3: CASSPTSGGTIYEQYF. CDR3 nucleotides: TGTGCCAGCTCACCGACTAGCGGGGGGACAATCTACGAGCAGTACTTC. The full variable domain, completed using reference TRBV18 and TRBJ2-7, is NAGVMQNPRHLVRRRGQEARLRCSPMKGHSHVYWYRQLPEEGLKFMVYLQKENIIDESGMPKERFSAEFPKEGPSILRIQQVVRGDSAAYFCASSPTSGGTIYEQYFGPGTRLTVT.

This sequence joins TRBV9 and TRBJ1-1; D remains unclear. With 0 bases removed from V and 11 bases from J, the gap between germline ends came to 17 bases. In germline, CDR1 is SGDLS, CDR2 YYNGEE. This CDR3 region has 14 residues. CDR3 region: CASSVGLGEREAFF. As DNA, the CDR3 is TGTGCCAGCAGCGTAGGACTTGGGGAAAGGGAGGCTTTCTTT. The whole variable domain, filled in from reference TRBV9 and TRBJ1-1, reads DSGVTQTPKHLITATGQRVTLRCSPRSGDLSVYWYQQSLDQGLQFLIQYYNGEERAKGNILERFSAQQFPDLHSELNLSSLELGDSALYFCASSVGLGEREAFFGQGTRLTVV.

V gene TRBV12-3 or TRBV12-4 combines with J gene TRBJ2-7; 7 bases fit TRBD1. The J segment lost 2 bases and the V segment lost 6 bases, leaving 7 bases of the junction unmatched. The CDR3 has 14 residues. In nucleotides, the CDR3 is TGTGCCAGCAGAGAGCGAGGGGGCCCCTACGAGCAGTACTTC. Amino acid sequence: CASRERGGPYEQYF.

V usage is TRBV5-1 and J usage is TRBJ2-7; D is possibly TRBD2 (5 bases). The CDR3 is made up of 14 amino acids. Between the trimmed V and J ends, which lost 4 bases and 3 bases, there was a span of 14 bases. The germline V gene has CDR1 SGHRS and CDR2 YFSETQ. The CDR3 sequence is CASSPAGSHYEQYF. The DNA of the CDR3 is TGCGCCAGCAGCCCGGCGGGCAGCCACTACGAGCAGTACTTC.

V and J are TRBV29-1 and TRBJ2-4; the D is unclear. The CDR3 extends over 12 amino acids. V was trimmed by 4 bases and J by 7 bases, leaving 11 bases between them. Germline V gives CDR1 SQVTM, CDR2 ANQGSEA. CDR3: CSVVGFKNIQYF. The CDR3 region has the DNA TGCAGCGTTGTAGGGTTTAAGAACATTCAGTACTTC.

The chain recombines TRBV6-5 with TRBJ1-2; maybe TRBD1 (5 bases). This CDR3 spans 15 amino acids. The V end lost 0 bases, the J end lost 8 bases, and 16 bases lay between the germline ends. The germline V gene encodes CDR1 MNHEY and CDR2 SVGAGI. CDR3 residues: CASSYSAGVQAGYTF. The CDR3 coding sequence is TGTGCCAGCAGTTACTCGGCGGGGGTACAAGCGGGCTACACCTTC.

The chain uses TRBV18 and TRBJ2-7; tentatively, D is TRBD1 or TRBD2 (5 bases each). The CDR3 totals 15 residues. V was shortened by 4 bases and J by 6 bases, with 19 bases between the two germline ends. The germline V gene encodes CDR1 KGHSH and CDR2 LQKENI. The CDR3 reads CASSHDRDPLREQYF. DNA for the CDR3: TGTGCCAGCTCACACGACCGGGACCCCCTCCGCGAGCAGTACTTC.

This chain uses TRBV12-3 or TRBV12-4 with TRBJ2-5; TRBD1 agrees at 7 bases. V was clipped by 8 bases and J by 3 bases; unmatched bases: 9. The CDR3 consists of 14 residues. CDR3 in amino acids: CASLDKGQKETQYF. CDR3 sequence (DNA): TGTGCCAGCTTAGATAAGGGACAGAAAGAGACCCAGTACTTC.

This chain uses TRBV6-2 or TRBV6-3 with TRBJ2-6, with D perhaps TRBD1 (5 bases). Trimming took off 4 bases at V and 1 base at J, with 8 bases between the two ends. The CDR3 has 15 amino acids. CDR1 and CDR2 (germline): MNHEY, SVGEGT. CDR3 loop: CASSSPGSGANVLTF. CDR3 DNA: TGTGCCAGCAGTTCTCCAGGGTCTGGGGCCAACGTCCTGACTTTC.

The chain joins TRBV9 to TRBJ2-5; tentatively, D is TRBD2 (5 bases). The CDR3 is 14 amino acids. CDR1 and CDR2 from the germline V gene are SGDLS and YYNGEE. V was trimmed by 0 bases and J by 3 bases, leaving 9 bases between them. In DNA form, the CDR3 reads TGTGCCAGCAGCGTAGGACTACGGGAAGAGACCCAGTACTTC. The encoded protein is CASSVGLREETQYF.

The chain combines TRBV19 with TRBJ2-1, with 11 positions matching TRBD1. There are 15 residues in the CDR3. Looked up from germline, CDR1 is LNHDA and CDR2 is SQIVND (reference sequence). With V trimmed by 6 bases and J by 2 bases, 3 bases remained unmatched. The CDR3 is CASSKGQGAYNEQFF. DNA for the CDR3: TGTGCCAGTAGCAAGGGACAGGGGGCCTACAATGAGCAGTTCTTC.

The gene calls are TRBV2 and TRBJ2-1; unclear D gene. The CDR3 has 14 residues. Trimming pared 4 bases from V and 4 bases from J, leaving 11 bases between. Germline values: CDR1 SNHLY, CDR2 FYNNEI. CDR3 bases: TGTGCCAGCAGTGCCTGGGCCGCTTACAATGAGCAGTTCTTC. Amino acid sequence: CASSAWAAYNEQFF.

The rearrangement uses TRBV10-3 and TRBJ2-5, with D possibly TRBD2 on 6 matching bases. Germline CDR1 and CDR2: ENHRY and SYGVKD. This CDR3 contains 18 residues. V lost 8 bases and J lost 1, with 26 bases in between. Here the CDR3 reads CAIGGPWDWRQPQETQYF. The CDR3 DNA follows: TGTGCCATCGGAGGGCCGTGGGACTGGCGCCAACCCCAAGAGACCCAGTACTTC.

The sample holds a few counts of this clonotype. The CDR3 nucleotides read TGTGCCAGCAGCCACACAGGGACCTACGAGCAGTACTTC. Protein sequence: CASSHTGTYEQYF. The V and J genes are TRBV4-2 and TRBJ2-7; weak D call: TRBD1 (6 bases). The CDR3 consists of 13 residues. Trimming took off 3 bases at V and 2 bases at J, with 8 bases between the two ends. The germline gives CDR1 LGHNA, CDR2 YNFKEQ.

The V and J genes are TRBV7-8 and TRBJ1-4; 7 positions agree with TRBD1. The CDR3 is 18 residues long. J lost 4 bases, V lost 5 bases, and 16 bases had no gene match. CDR1 is SGHVS, CDR2 FQNEAQ, per germline. CDR3 residues: CASSPHLYSDRVNEKLFF. In nucleotides, the CDR3 is TGTGCCAGCAGCCCACACCTTTACTCTGACAGGGTTAATGAAAAACTGTTTTTT.

The V call is TRBV11-2, the J call TRBJ2-1; 8 bases align to TRBD2. CDR1 is SGHAT and CDR2 is FQNNGV in the germline V gene. The V gene end was trimmed by 2 bases and the J gene end by 4 bases; junction bases not matched to a gene: 10. CDR3 length: 17 amino acids. CDR3 amino acids: CASSLLRGAPIYNEQFF. The CDR3 DNA is TGTGCCAGCAGCTTACTGCGGGGGGCCCCGATTTACAATGAGCAGTTCTTC.

This chain uses TRBV20-1 with TRBJ2-2; D assignment may be TRBD1 or TRBD2 (5 bases each). Per germline, CDR1 DFQATT and CDR2 SNEGSKA (reference sequence). Trimming left V 6 bases short and J 6 bases short, with 20 bases between. This CDR3 contains 15 residues. The CDR3, as DNA: TGCAGTGCCAGCCAAACGGGGCAGCTCTCCGGGGAGCTGTTTTTT. Its translation is CSASQTGQLSGELFF.

This clonotype has just one count. The gene calls are TRBV20-1 and TRBJ2-7; 7 bases line up with TRBD1. The V and J ends lost 3 bases and 3 bases, in that order; junction bases with no gene match: 11. This CDR3 comprises 15 residues. Germline CDR1 DFQATT, CDR2 SNEGSKA (reference sequence). CDR3 amino acids: CSASSIDRVGYEQYF. The CDR3 coding sequence is TGCAGTGCTAGTAGTATTGACAGGGTGGGCTACGAGCAGTACTTC.

The chain employs TRBV2 and TRBJ2-2; D is undetermined. Germline-derived CDR1 and CDR2 are SNHLY and FYNNEI. With 7 bases removed from V and 3 bases from J, the gap between germline ends came to 18 bases. The CDR3 covers 16 residues. CDR3 nucleotide sequence: TGTGCCAGCAATTCCGCGGAACGGGCGGACACCGGGGAGCTGTTTTTT. Its protein product is CASNSAERADTGELFF.

The table lists this clonotype with a few counts. This sequence joins TRBV4-1 and TRBJ1-1, with a possible D match to TRBD1 (5 bases). Trimming removed 2 bases at V and 1 base at J, with 8 bases between. The CDR3 sequence is 14 residues long. The germline V gene encodes CDR1 MGHRA and CDR2 YSYEKL. CDR3 nucleotide sequence: TGCGCCAGCAGCCAAACGGGGGGGAACACTGAAGCTTTCTTT. Residues: CASSQTGGNTEAFF.

This rearrangement joins TRBV25-1 to TRBJ2-1, with 8 bases lining up with TRBD2. The germline V gene has CDR1 MGHDK and CDR2 SYGVNS. CDR3 size: 16 residues. The V segment lost 2 bases and the J segment 0 bases; nucleotides outside the gene matches: 3. Written as DNA, the CDR3 is TGTGCCAGCAGTGAACCCAGCGGGAGCTCCTACAATGAGCAGTTCTTC. This codes for CASSEPSGSSYNEQFF.

The chain employs TRBV4-3 and TRBJ2-7; D uncertain. Deletions cut 0 bases from V and 0 bases from J, with 9 bases between. The CDR3 has 15 amino acids. Germline CDR1 and CDR2: LGHNA and YSLEER. The CDR3 loop reads CASSQEGNPSYEQYF. CDR3 nucleotide sequence: TGCGCCAGCAGCCAAGAGGGCAACCCCTCCTACGAGCAGTACTTC.

The V call is TRBV6-1, the J call TRBJ2-7; 11 bases align to TRBD1. The CDR3 is 15 residues long. With 5 bases clipped from V and 3 bases from J, the junction kept 6 bases outside the gene matches. The V gene's germline CDR1 is MNHNS and CDR2 SASEGT. The CDR3 spells CASSLAGTGGYEQYF. The CDR3 nucleotides read TGTGCCAGCAGTCTCGCCGGGACAGGGGGCTACGAGCAGTACTTC.

The rearrangement uses TRBV7-9 and TRBJ2-7, with 9 bases fitting TRBD2. V dropped 2 bases and J dropped 3; count of bases not matched to a gene: 5. Germline values: CDR1 SEHNR, CDR2 FQNEAQ (reference sequence). This CDR3 contains 15 residues. CDR3: CASSLLAGSNYEQYF. CDR3 bases: TGTGCCAGCAGCTTACTAGCGGGGTCAAACTACGAGCAGTACTTC.

The chain recombines TRBV3-1 with TRBJ1-5, with 9 bases identical to TRBD1. V was clipped by 6 bases and J by 13 bases; unmatched bases: 10. Germline V gene lookup returns CDR1 LGHDT and CDR2 YNNKEL (reference sequence). The CDR3 totals 13 residues. CDR3 residues: CASSPQFGTGQHF. CDR3 in DNA: TGTGCCAGCAGTCCCCAATTCGGGACAGGGCAGCATTTT.

The rearrangement uses TRBV7-9 and TRBJ2-7; the D is unclear. CDR3 size: 12 residues. In germline, CDR1 is SEHNR, CDR2 FQNEAQ (reference sequence). Trimming pared 5 bases from V and 5 bases from J, leaving 10 bases between. In DNA, the CDR3 is TGTGCCAGCAGCCCAAATCATCACGAGCAGTACTTC. It specifies CASSPNHHEQYF.